The T cell receptor beta chain described here comes from a study of T-cell reconstitution after alpha-beta-depleted transplantation in children. The TCRbeta library incorporated unique molecular identifiers. MiXCR was run by TCRdb on the PCR reads, yielding one entry per CDR3 protein. The sample has some 600,000 distinct CDR3 sequences; about an eighth are singletons. The germline gives CDR1 MNHEY, CDR2 SVGEGT. V gave up 2 bases and J gave up 2 bases; unmatched junction bases: 7. CDR3 length: 17 residues. Study-wide results and caveats: From newly produced T cells came most of the T-cell counts and diversity one year after transplant. The high TCRbeta diversity at day 60 in some patients came from surviving recipient T cells and thymic progenitors.

A note on this clonotype: Its antigen is not known.

Sequenced material: PBMCs, mostly from graft donor cells, taken 360 days after TCRalphabeta/CD19-depleted stem cell transplant. This TCR was sampled from a male patient younger than 18 who had a stem cell transplant for acute myeloid leukemia, so the T cells may come from the graft donor. V gene TRBV6-2 or TRBV6-3 combines with J gene TRBJ2-5, with 11 bases lining up with TRBD2. CDR3: CASSYPLAGDLQETQYF. CDR3 nucleotides: TGTGCCAGCAGTTACCCACTAGCGGGAGATTTGCAAGAGACCCAGTACTTC.